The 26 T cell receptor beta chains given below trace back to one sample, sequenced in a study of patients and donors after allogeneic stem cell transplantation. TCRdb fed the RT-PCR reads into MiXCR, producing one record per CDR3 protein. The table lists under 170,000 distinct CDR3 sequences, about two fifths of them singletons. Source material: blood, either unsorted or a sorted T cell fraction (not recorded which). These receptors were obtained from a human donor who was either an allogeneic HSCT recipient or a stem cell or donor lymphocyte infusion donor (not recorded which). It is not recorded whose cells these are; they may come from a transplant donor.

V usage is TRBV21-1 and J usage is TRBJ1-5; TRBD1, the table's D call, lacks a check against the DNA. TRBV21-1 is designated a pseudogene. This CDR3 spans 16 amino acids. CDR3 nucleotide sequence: TGTGCCAGCAGCAAAGTCCAGGGGGTTTTCAATCAGCCCCAGCATTTT. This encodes CASSKVQGVFNQPQHF.

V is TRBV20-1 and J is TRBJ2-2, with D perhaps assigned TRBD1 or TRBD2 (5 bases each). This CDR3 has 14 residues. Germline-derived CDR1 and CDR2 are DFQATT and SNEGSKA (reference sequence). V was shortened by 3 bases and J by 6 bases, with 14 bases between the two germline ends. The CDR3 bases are TGCAGTGCTAGCTACCTAGCACAGGCCGGGGAGCTGTTTTTT. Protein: CSASYLAQAGELFF.

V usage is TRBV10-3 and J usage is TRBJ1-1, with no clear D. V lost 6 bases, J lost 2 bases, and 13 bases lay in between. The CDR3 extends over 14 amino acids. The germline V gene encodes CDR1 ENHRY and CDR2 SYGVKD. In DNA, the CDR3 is TGTGCCATCAGGTCAGGAACGCCTAACACTGAAGCTTTCTTT. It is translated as CAIRSGTPNTEAFF.

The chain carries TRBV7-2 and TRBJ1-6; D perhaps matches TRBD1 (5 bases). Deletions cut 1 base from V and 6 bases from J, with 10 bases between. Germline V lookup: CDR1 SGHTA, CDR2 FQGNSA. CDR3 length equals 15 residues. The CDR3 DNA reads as TGTGCCAGCAGCTTAGGGGGGATCCCTAATTCACCCCTCCACTTT. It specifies CASSLGGIPNSPLHF.

The CDR3 coding sequence is TGTGCCAGCAGCCTCCTCGGCGGAGGTTCGAACACTGAAGCTTTCTTT. It encodes CASSLLGGGSNTEAFF. J is TRBJ1-1 and V is TRBV12-3 or TRBV12-4; D remains unclear. V was cut by 6 bases and J by 1 base, with 18 bases left in between. CDR3 length equals 16 residues.

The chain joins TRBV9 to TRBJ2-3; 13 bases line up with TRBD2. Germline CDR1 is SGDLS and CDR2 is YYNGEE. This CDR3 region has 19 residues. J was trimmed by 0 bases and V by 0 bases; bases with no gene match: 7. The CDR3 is CASSVGLAGGYESTDTQYF. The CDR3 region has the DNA TGTGCCAGCAGCGTAGGACTAGCGGGGGGATACGAAAGCACAGATACGCAGTATTTT. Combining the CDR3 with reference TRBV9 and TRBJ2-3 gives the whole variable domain DSGVTQTPKHLITATGQRVTLRCSPRSGDLSVYWYQQSLDQGLQFLIQYYNGEERAKGNILERFSAQQFPDLHSELNLSSLELGDSALYFCASSVGLAGGYESTDTQYFGPGTRLTVL.

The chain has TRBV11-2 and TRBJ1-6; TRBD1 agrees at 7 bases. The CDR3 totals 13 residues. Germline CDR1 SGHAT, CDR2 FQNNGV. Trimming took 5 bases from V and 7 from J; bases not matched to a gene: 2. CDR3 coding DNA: TGTGCCAGCAGCCCAGGGGGGAATTCACCCCTCCACTTT. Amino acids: CASSPGGNSPLHF.

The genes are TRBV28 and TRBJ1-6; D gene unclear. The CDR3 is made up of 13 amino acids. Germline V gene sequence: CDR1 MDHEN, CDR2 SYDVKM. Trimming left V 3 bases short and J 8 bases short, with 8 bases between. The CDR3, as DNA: TGTGCCAGCAGTTTCCCTCCAGATTCACCCCTCCACTTT. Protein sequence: CASSFPPDSPLHF.

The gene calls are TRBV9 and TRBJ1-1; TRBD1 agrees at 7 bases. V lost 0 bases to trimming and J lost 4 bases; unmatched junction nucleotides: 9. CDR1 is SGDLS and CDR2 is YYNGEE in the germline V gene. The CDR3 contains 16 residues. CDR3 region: CASSVGPRTGITEAFF. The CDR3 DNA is TGTGCCAGCAGCGTAGGCCCTCGGACAGGTATCACTGAAGCTTTCTTT.

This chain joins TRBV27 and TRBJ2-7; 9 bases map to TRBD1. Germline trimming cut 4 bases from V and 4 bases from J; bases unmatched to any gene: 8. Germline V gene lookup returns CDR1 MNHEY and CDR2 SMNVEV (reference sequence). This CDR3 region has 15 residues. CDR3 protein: CASSSHGGQGYEQYV. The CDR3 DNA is TGTGCCAGCAGTTCCCACGGGGGACAGGGTTACGAGCAGTACGTC.

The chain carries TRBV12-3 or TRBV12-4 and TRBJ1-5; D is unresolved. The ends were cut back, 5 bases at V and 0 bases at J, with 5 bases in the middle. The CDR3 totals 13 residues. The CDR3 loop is CASSGSSNQPQHF. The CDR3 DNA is TGTGCCAGCAGTGGGAGTAGCAATCAGCCCCAGCATTTT.

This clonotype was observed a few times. CDR3 nucleotide sequence: TGTGCCACGACGGGATTCTATGGCTACACCTTC. Encoded protein: CATTGFYGYTF. The chain is built from TRBV10-3 and TRBJ1-2; D gene unclear. V was trimmed by 10 bases and J by 4 bases, leaving 10 bases between them. In germline, CDR1 is ENHRY, CDR2 SYGVKD. This CDR3 spans 11 amino acids.

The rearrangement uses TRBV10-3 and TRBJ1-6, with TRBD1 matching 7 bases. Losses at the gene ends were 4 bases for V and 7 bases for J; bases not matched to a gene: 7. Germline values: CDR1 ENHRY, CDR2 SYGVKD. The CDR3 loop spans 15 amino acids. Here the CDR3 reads CAISGSAQGNSPLHF. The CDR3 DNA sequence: TGTGCCATCAGTGGGTCGGCACAGGGGAATTCACCCCTCCACTTT.

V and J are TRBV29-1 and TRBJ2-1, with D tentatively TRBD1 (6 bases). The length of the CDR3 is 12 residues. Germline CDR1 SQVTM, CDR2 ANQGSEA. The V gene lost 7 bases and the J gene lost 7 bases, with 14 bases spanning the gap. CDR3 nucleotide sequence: TGCAGCGAAACACAGGGATCGAATGAGCAGTTCTTC. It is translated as CSETQGSNEQFF.

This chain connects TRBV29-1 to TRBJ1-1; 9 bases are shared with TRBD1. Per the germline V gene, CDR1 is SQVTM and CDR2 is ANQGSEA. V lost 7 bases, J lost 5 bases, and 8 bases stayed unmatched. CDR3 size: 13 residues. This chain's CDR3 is CSAERGQGTEAFF. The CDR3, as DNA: TGCAGCGCCGAACGAGGACAGGGGACTGAAGCTTTCTTT.

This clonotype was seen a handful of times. This CDR3 reads CASSHDMTGDGYTF. The CDR3 region has the DNA TGTGCCAGCAGCCACGATATGACAGGGGATGGCTACACCTTC. The chain links TRBV11-2 to TRBJ1-2; TRBD1 matches 8 bases. This CDR3 is built from 14 residues. Germline CDR1 is SGHAT and CDR2 is FQNNGV. V gave up 5 bases and J gave up 6 bases; unmatched junction bases: 8.

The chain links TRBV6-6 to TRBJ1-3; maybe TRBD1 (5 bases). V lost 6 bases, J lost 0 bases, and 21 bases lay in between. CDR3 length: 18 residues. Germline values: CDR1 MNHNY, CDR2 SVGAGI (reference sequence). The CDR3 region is CASSPYGDRGGSGNTIYF. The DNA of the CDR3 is TGTGCCAGCAGCCCATACGGCGACAGAGGTGGCTCTGGAAACACCATATATTTT.

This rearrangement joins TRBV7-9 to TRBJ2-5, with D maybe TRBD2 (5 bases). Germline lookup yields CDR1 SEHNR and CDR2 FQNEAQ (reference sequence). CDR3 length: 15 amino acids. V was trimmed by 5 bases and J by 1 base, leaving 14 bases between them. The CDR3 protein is CASSPIRAGQETQYF. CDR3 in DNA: TGTGCCAGCAGCCCAATACGGGCGGGCCAAGAGACCCAGTACTTC. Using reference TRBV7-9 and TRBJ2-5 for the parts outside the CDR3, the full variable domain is DTGVSQNPRHKITKRGQNVTFRCDPISEHNRLYWYRQTLGQGPEFLTYFQNEAQLEKSRLLSDRFSAERPKGSFSTLEIQRTEQGDSAMYLCASSPIRAGQETQYFGPGTRLLVL.

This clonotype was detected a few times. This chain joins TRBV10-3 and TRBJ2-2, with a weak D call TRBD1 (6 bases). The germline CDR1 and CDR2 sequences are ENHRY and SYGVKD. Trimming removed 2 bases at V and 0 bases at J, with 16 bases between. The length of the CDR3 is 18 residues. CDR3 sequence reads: CAISEMVQGASNTGELFF. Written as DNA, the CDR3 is TGTGCCATCAGTGAGATGGTACAGGGTGCCTCGAACACCGGGGAGCTGTTTTTT.

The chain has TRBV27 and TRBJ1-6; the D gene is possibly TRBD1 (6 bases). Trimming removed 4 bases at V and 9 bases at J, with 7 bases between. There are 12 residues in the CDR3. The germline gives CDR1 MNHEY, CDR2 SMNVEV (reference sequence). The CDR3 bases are TGTGCCAGCAGTTACAGGGCTTCACCCCTCCACTTT. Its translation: CASSYRASPLHF.

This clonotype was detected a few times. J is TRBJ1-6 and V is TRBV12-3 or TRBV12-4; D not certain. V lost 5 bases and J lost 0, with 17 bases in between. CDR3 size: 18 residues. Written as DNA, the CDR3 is TGTGCCAGCAGTGCGACGGCGTCCTACAGCTCCTATAATTCACCCCTCCACTTT. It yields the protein CASSATASYSSYNSPLHF.

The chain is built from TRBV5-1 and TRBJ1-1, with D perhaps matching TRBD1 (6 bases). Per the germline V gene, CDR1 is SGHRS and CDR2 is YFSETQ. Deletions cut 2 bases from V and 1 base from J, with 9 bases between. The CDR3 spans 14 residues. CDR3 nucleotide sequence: TGCGCCAGCAGCTTCAGGGGTCGGAACACTGAAGCTTTCTTT. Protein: CASSFRGRNTEAFF.

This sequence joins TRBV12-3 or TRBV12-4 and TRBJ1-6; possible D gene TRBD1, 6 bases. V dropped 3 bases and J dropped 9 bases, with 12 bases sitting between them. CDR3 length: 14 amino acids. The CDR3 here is CASSFRGPFSPLHF. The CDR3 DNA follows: TGTGCCAGCAGTTTCCGGGGGCCTTTTTCACCCCTCCACTTT.

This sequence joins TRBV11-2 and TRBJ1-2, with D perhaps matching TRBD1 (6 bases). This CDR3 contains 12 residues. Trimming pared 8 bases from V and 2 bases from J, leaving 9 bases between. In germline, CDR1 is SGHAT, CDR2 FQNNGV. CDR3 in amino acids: CASAGANYGYTF. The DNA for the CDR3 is TGTGCCAGCGCAGGGGCCAACTATGGCTACACCTTC.

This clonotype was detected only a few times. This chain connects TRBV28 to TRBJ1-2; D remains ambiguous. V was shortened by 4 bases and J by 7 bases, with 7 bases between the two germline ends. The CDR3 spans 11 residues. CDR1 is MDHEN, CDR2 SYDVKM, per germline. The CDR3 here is CASSSASGYTF. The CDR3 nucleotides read TGTGCCAGCAGTTCCGCGAGTGGCTACACCTTC.

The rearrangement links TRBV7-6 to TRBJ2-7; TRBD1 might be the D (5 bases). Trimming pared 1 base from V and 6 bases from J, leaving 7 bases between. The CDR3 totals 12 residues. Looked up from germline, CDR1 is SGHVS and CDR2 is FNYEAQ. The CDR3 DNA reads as TGTGCCAGCAGCTTAGGACAGATCGAGCAGTACTTC. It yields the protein CASSLGQIEQYF. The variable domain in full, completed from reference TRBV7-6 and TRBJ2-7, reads GAGVSQSPRYKVTKRGQDVALRCDPISGHVSLYWYRQALGQGPEFLTYFNYEAQQDKSGLPNDRFSAERPEGSISTLTIQRTEQRDSAMYRCASSLGQIEQYFGPGTRLTVT.